The source of this TCR beta chain is a study of T cell responses to AZD1222 COVID-19 vaccine. Whole-study findings and limits: An increase in Spike-specific TCR breadth and depth was observed after two AZD1222 doses. Scientists sampled the repertoires only once the peak T cell response had passed.

In the case of this clone: Its antigen is undetermined.

This CDR3 comprises 13 residues. Germline V CDR1 and CDR2: GTSNPN, SVGIG (reference sequence). Trimming removed 2 bases at V and 2 bases at J, with 9 bases between. Produced via immunoSEQ multiplex PCR; TCRdb's table is partial and in-frame only. The sample shows roughly 140,000 clones, 90% of them seen only once. The chain employs TRBV30 and TRBJ1-1; D is unclear. This specimen was peripheral blood, taken 28 days after the second AZD1222 dose. The TCR was taken from an adult who received the AZD1222 COVID-19 vaccine. The chain's CDR3 is CAWSKRANTEAFF. CDR3 nucleotide sequence: TGTGCCTGGAGTAAAAGGGCCAACACTGAAGCTTTCTTT.